Listed here is a single TCR beta chain. Its specificity is unknown. This sample is part of a study of T cells after yellow fever vaccination. The study, taken as a whole, reports: Re-detected after boosting: most primary clones, 96% of CD4 and less than 90% of CD8.

As TCR cDNA was made by 5'RACE template switching, a universal primer site and UMIs were added. TCRdb passed the 5' RACE reads through MiXCR, listing each CDR3 protein once. The sample records some 260,000 distinct CDR3 sequences, about 5.2% being singletons. The CDR3 extends over 11 amino acids. Deletions cut 3 bases from V and 12 bases from J, with 9 bases between. Per the germline V gene, CDR1 is KGHSH and CDR2 is LQKENI. This chain joins TRBV18 and TRBJ1-3, with D perhaps matching TRBD1 (5 bases). The receptor's source is a man younger than 30 who received the YFV17D yellow fever vaccine. This specimen was CD4+ T cells sorted from PBMCs, taken on the day of the yellow fever booster vaccination. The CDR3 spells CASSPAGDIYF. CDR3 sequence (DNA): TGTGCCAGCTCACCGGCGGGGGACATATATTTT.